This T cell receptor beta chain was captured by sequencing in a study of Graves' ophthalmopathy and Graves' hyperthyroidism listed by TCRdb under 2018. Study-wide context: Peripheral blood samples were taken at the time of initial diagnosis, before any treatment was given. In about 6 hyperthyroidism patients, the T-cell repertoire of thyroid tissue was compared with the T-cell repertoire of blood. The study used TCR beta repertoire signatures to distinguish Graves' ophthalmopathy from Graves' hyperthyroidism and to predict progression to ophthalmopathy. A discovery set of 100 or so patients (roughly 41 ophthalmopathy, 57 stable hyperthyroidism) was enrolled to explore V-J signatures distinguishing ophthalmopathy from hyperthyroidism. Following sample collection, hyperthyroidism patients were given methimazole at a starting dose of 30 mg daily, and ophthalmopathy patients were given high-dose intravenous methylprednisolone. An independent validation cohort was composed of roughly 19 hyperthyroidism patients and approximately 15 patients who later progressed from hyperthyroidism to ophthalmopathy. In total, 120 to 150 blood samples were TCR-sequenced: roughly 45 ophthalmopathy, approximately 75 hyperthyroidism and some 17 hyperthyroidism-to-ophthalmopathy patients. Beyond this particular receptor, the publication reports: Most of the expanded thyroid clonotypes with a frequency above 0.001 were also detected in blood, and it was suggested that the thyroid immune response may be reflected by blood repertoires. Sample size was not predetermined statistically, and investigators were not blinded to group allocation. In cross-validation, the 13-signature model distinguished ophthalmopathy from stable hyperthyroidism with around 90% sensitivity and around 81% specificity, while in the test set the corresponding values were 80% and 75%. In validation, the model predicted ophthalmopathy progression with 70.59% sensitivity and 72% to 80% specificity; 12 predicted patients were CT-confirmed with GO in a median of 6.5 months.

TCR beta CDR3 regions were amplified from RNA transcripts for repertoire sequencing. The first round was an RT-PCR using HTBI primers with the Qiagen OneStep RT-PCR kit, and this first round was followed by a second-round multiplex PCR, then size selection and purification. The libraries underwent paired-end sequencing with 100 bp reads on an Illumina HiSeq2000. Regarding the original processing steps: Reads were processed with SOAPnuke, discarding reads with adapters, uncalled bases, mean Phred below 15, or no exact constant-primer or identifier match. High-quality paired reads were merged with COPE v1.2.5. Each unique nucleotide sequence was treated as a clonotype, and MiTCR v1.1 was used to align the clonotypes to the IMGT TRB V, D and J references. The analysis was limited to V-J combinations with a frequency above 0.0001, which together covered 99.2% of repertoires. For each V-J combination, a TCR clonal expansion and chaos score was defined as the ratio of F50 clonal expansion to chaos observed in the TCRdist matrix. Features were reduced by Welch's t-statistics and random forest to approximately 12 V-J combinations, which fed a naive Bayes classifier. The Morisita-Horn index was used to measure how similar the thyroid and blood repertoires were. The public reads were run again by TCRdb, first through fastp at Q25 and then through MiXCR, and only productive beta chains were kept. Identical CDR3 proteins give one entry, which carries the most common genes and DNA. For this entry, the V and J calls and clone size follow TCRdb and not the study's own pipeline. The sample yields 300,000 or so distinct CDR3 sequences; around a sixth were counted once. Roughly 12% of the sample goes to the ten largest clones.

The ophthalmopathy patients had moderately to severely active disease, with a Clinical Activity Score of 3 or higher, a NOSPECS grade of 4 or higher, and a disease duration of less than 3 months. Patients were excluded if they had other autoimmune diseases, uncontrolled infections, pregnancy or lactation. Clinical symptoms, serum thyroxine, TRAb, thyroid ultrasound and orbital computed tomography were used for diagnosis. PBMCs were isolated from about 10 ml of fresh peripheral blood by Ficoll-Paque density gradient centrifugation. Total RNA was extracted with Trizol reagent and quality-checked on an Agilent 2100 Bioanalyzer. Spanning cysteine to phenylalanine, the CDR3 consists of 13 amino acids. Only the CDR3 part of the read is kept: 39 bases, read in frame from the first base. The germline V gene yields SGHTA for CDR1 and FQGTGA for CDR2. V was cut back by 10 bases and J by 0 bases, leaving a gap of 12 bases between them.

This clonotype has ten or more counts. Its antigen is not yet known. Base qualities are not provided; no much larger clone lies one nucleotide away. This TCR was sampled from an adult man with Graves' ophthalmopathy. The sequenced material came from peripheral blood. The chain employs TRBV7-3 and TRBJ1-1; tentative D gene TRBD1, with 5 bases matching. The CDR3 protein sequence reads: CATALTVNTEAFF. The DNA is TGTGCCACAGCCCTGACAGTGAACACTGAAGCTTTCTTT.